This entry lists 10 T cell receptor beta chains sequenced from one sample in a study of T cells in narcolepsy. TCRdb keeps only in-frame clones here, not all; method: immunoSEQ multiplex PCR. The table has 32,000 or so clones, roughly 80% seen once. Specimen: memory (CD45RA-) CD4+ T cells from blood. All receptors derive from a human donor in good health.

This clone has more than one count but fewer than ten. This chain links TRBV7-8 with TRBJ1-4, with D perhaps TRBD1 (5 bases). Germline V gene lookup returns CDR1 SGHVS and CDR2 FQNEAQ. CDR3 size: 19 residues. V was trimmed by 1 base and J by 6 bases, leaving 24 bases between them. The CDR3 spells CASSLVPPGAGSLYEKLFF. Here the CDR3 DNA reads TGTGCCAGCAGCTTAGTCCCGCCCGGGGCAGGCAGTCTTTATGAAAAACTGTTTTTT.

This chain connects TRBV30 to TRBJ1-1; D ambiguous. This CDR3 is 15 amino acids long. Trimming left V 2 bases short and J 1 base short, with 14 bases between. Germline V lookup: CDR1 GTSNPN, CDR2 SVGIG (reference sequence). The CDR3 loop reads CAWSSRPLSNTEAFF. In DNA, the CDR3 is TGTGCCTGGAGTTCACGACCGCTATCGAACACTGAAGCTTTCTTT.

This clone was observed a handful of times. J is TRBJ1-4 and V is TRBV6-1; TRBD1 matches 7 bases. CDR1 and CDR2 from the germline V gene are MNHNS and SASEGT. The V segment lost 8 bases and the J segment 7 bases; nucleotides outside the gene matches: 4. This CDR3 is built from 12 residues. In nucleotides, the CDR3 is TGTGCCAGCGGGACAGCTTCTGAAAAACTGTTTTTT. Its translation is CASGTASEKLFF.

The chain uses TRBV19 and TRBJ2-5, with 7 nucleotides matching TRBD2. J lost 4 bases, V lost 5 bases, and 4 bases had no gene match. Germline V gene lookup returns CDR1 LNHDA and CDR2 SQIVND (reference sequence). This CDR3 has 13 residues. The CDR3 DNA reads TGTGCCAGTAGTCGCGGGAGTAGAGAGACCCAGTACTTC. Its protein product is CASSRGSRETQYF.

V is TRBV7-9 and J is TRBJ1-1; D is perhaps TRBD1 (6 bases). The germline V and J ends were trimmed by 5 bases and 1 base, with 26 bases remaining between them. CDR3 length: 19 amino acids. The germline V gene has CDR1 SEHNR and CDR2 FQNEAQ (reference sequence). Here the CDR3 reads CASSGGFTGLTSWNTEAFF. CDR3 in DNA: TGTGCCAGCAGCGGGGGTTTCACAGGGTTGACGAGCTGGAACACTGAAGCTTTCTTT.

This clone was seen only once. This rearrangement joins TRBV11-2 to TRBJ2-3, with TRBD2 matching over 8 bases. The V segment lost 3 bases and the J segment 0 bases; nucleotides outside the gene matches: 11. CDR1 SGHAT and CDR2 FQNNGV come from the germline V gene. This CDR3 region has 18 residues. Written as DNA, the CDR3 is TGTGCCAGCAGCTTGCTGGGAAGGGCTAGCGGGAGCACAGATACGCAGTATTTT. Amino acids: CASSLLGRASGSTDTQYF.

This clone came up a few times. This chain links TRBV7-9 with TRBJ1-6; unclear D gene. The CDR3 covers 13 residues. CDR1 SEHNR and CDR2 FQNEAQ come from the germline V gene (reference sequence). The V gene lost 1 base and the J gene lost 7 bases, with 5 bases spanning the gap. The CDR3 spells CASSLEANSPLHF. The CDR3 DNA follows: TGTGCCAGCAGCTTAGAGGCGAATTCACCCCTCCACTTT.

The chain recombines TRBV27 with TRBJ2-3; D is ambiguous. The length of the CDR3 is 14 residues. The V gene lost 3 bases and the J gene lost 2 bases, with 9 bases spanning the gap. Germline-derived CDR1 and CDR2 are MNHEY and SMNVEV (reference sequence). The CDR3 DNA is TGTGCCAGCAGTTTGTATCGTACCACAGATACGCAGTATTTT. This gives the protein CASSLYRTTDTQYF.

This chain's CDR3 is CATSRDPGVEAFF. CDR3 sequence (DNA): TGTGCCACCAGCAGAGATCCGGGGGTTGAAGCTTTCTTT. The chain couples TRBV15 to TRBJ1-1; tentatively, D is TRBD1 (5 bases). Germline V gene sequence: CDR1 LNHNV, CDR2 YYDKDF (reference sequence). CDR3 size: 13 residues. V was clipped by 0 bases and J by 7 bases, with 9 bases between them.

This clone was recorded once. The chain recombines TRBV19 with TRBJ2-1, with TRBD2 matching 10 bases. Germline values: CDR1 LNHDA, CDR2 SQIVND (reference sequence). With V trimmed by 10 bases and J by 5 bases, 5 bases remained unmatched. The CDR3 consists of 13 residues. CDR3 sequence (DNA): TGTGCCACCAAGCGGGAGGGGGACAATGAGCAGTTCTTC. This translates into CATKREGDNEQFF.